The 30 T cell receptor beta chains below were found in one sample sequenced in a study of OX40 agonist ivuxolimab in advanced cancers. Libraries were prepared by immunoSEQ multiplex PCR; TCRdb keeps only in-frame clonotypes and omits some of them. The sample consists of about 96,000 clones, roughly 80% of them appearing once. Sequenced material: CD4+ or CD8+ T cells sorted from blood, taken in a trial of the OX40 agonist ivuxolimab. Receptors originate from an adult with an advanced solid tumor such as melanoma, head and neck, liver or kidney cancer.

The V call is TRBV7-8, the J call TRBJ2-3, with 16 positions matching TRBD2. The V segment lost 6 bases and the J segment 3 bases; nucleotides outside the gene matches: 9. Germline loops: CDR1 SGHVS, CDR2 FQNEAQ. CDR3 size: 18 residues. In DNA form, the CDR3 reads TGTGCCAGCAGGGCTCCGGGACTAGCGGGGGGGAGGACAGATACGCAGTATTTT. It encodes CASRAPGLAGGRTDTQYF.

This chain's CDR3 is CASSASGTPRTEQYF. For the CDR3, the DNA is TGCGCCAGCAGCGCCTCCGGGACTCCCAGGACCGAGCAGTACTTC. The chain couples TRBV5-1 to TRBJ2-7; the D gene is possibly TRBD2 (6 bases). V was trimmed by 4 bases and J by 6 bases, leaving 20 bases between them. From germline, CDR1 is SGHRS and CDR2 YFSETQ. This CDR3 has 15 residues.

The rearrangement links TRBV6-1 to TRBJ1-2, with TRBD1 matching over 8 bases. V dropped 4 bases and J dropped 7; count of bases not matched to a gene: 5. This CDR3 has 13 amino acids. Germline values: CDR1 MNHNS, CDR2 SASEGT. The DNA for the CDR3 is TGTGCCAGCAGTGGAGGACAGGGCACTGGCTACACCTTC. Its translation: CASSGGQGTGYTF.

The rearrangement uses TRBV27 and TRBJ1-5; TRBD1 agrees at 7 bases. V dropped 4 bases and J dropped 11; count of bases not matched to a gene: 5. Germline V lookup: CDR1 MNHEY, CDR2 SMNVEV (reference sequence). The CDR3 loop spans 12 amino acids. CDR3: CASSSDQGAQHF. The DNA for the CDR3 is TGTGCCAGCAGTTCAGATCAGGGGGCCCAGCATTTT.

V usage is TRBV5-1 and J usage is TRBJ2-1; TRBD2 aligns across 8 bases. The germline CDR1 and CDR2 sequences are SGHRS and YFSETQ. CDR3 length: 14 residues. With 5 bases clipped from V and 5 bases from J, the junction kept 6 bases outside the gene matches. The CDR3 DNA follows: TGCGCCAGCAGACCGGGAGGGCCGGACAATGAGCAGTTCTTC. It specifies CASRPGGPDNEQFF.

The rearrangement uses TRBV5-1 and TRBJ2-1, with D tentatively TRBD2 (5 bases). The CDR3 is 14 amino acids. The V and J ends lost 1 base and 5 bases respectively, with 10 bases between them. Germline CDR1 reads SGHRS; CDR2 reads YFSETQ. This chain's CDR3 is CASSLTQRNNEQFF. CDR3 nucleotides: TGCGCCAGCAGCTTGACACAGCGGAACAATGAGCAGTTCTTC.

The rearrangement links TRBV7-2 to TRBJ2-5; 12 bases are shared with TRBD2. CDR3 length: 16 amino acids. The V gene's germline CDR1 is SGHTA and CDR2 FQGNSA. V lost 2 bases and J lost 5; bases outside the gene matches: 6. The CDR3 loop reads CASSLTRLAGVETQYF. DNA for the CDR3: TGTGCCAGCAGCTTAACCCGACTAGCGGGAGTTGAGACCCAGTACTTC.

The V gene is TRBV7-2, the J gene TRBJ2-3, with D perhaps TRBD1 (5 bases). The CDR3 runs to 16 residues. Germline CDR1 SGHTA, CDR2 FQGNSA. Trimming stripped 1 base from V and 6 bases from J, with 17 bases between. The CDR3 sequence is CASSLGSRVLSDTQYF. The CDR3 DNA follows: TGTGCCAGCAGCTTAGGCAGCAGGGTGTTATCGGATACGCAGTATTTT.

The chain uses TRBV7-9 and TRBJ1-3; D remains ambiguous. There are 12 residues in the CDR3. Per the germline V gene, CDR1 is SEHNR and CDR2 is FQNEAQ (reference sequence). V was shortened by 7 bases and J by 8 bases, with 12 bases between the two germline ends. The CDR3 reads CASTRQVDTIYF. Here the CDR3 DNA reads TGTGCCAGCACCCGTCAAGTGGACACCATATATTTT.

The chain combines TRBV7-2 with TRBJ2-7, with TRBD1 matching 10 bases. V dropped 5 bases and J dropped 4; count of bases not matched to a gene: 5. Germline-derived CDR1 and CDR2 are SGHTA and FQGNSA. The CDR3 runs 14 residues. CDR3 sequence reads: CASSHPGQGYEQYF. CDR3 nucleotides: TGTGCCAGCAGCCACCCGGGACAGGGGTACGAGCAGTACTTC.

This chain links TRBV6-1 with TRBJ1-1, with a tentative D call TRBD1 (5 bases). Trimming stripped 6 bases from V and 4 bases from J, with 12 bases between. There are 13 residues in the CDR3. From germline, CDR1 is MNHNS and CDR2 SASEGT. CDR3 protein: CASSQGRVTEAFF. CDR3 DNA: TGTGCCAGCAGCCAGGGAAGGGTCACTGAAGCTTTCTTT.

The chain uses TRBV11-2 and TRBJ1-2, with 7 bases that match TRBD1. This CDR3 contains 16 residues. Germline V lookup: CDR1 SGHAT, CDR2 FQNNGV. V gave up 5 bases and J gave up 0 bases; unmatched junction bases: 9. The CDR3: CASSPQGRASNYGYTF. CDR3 nucleotide sequence: TGTGCCAGCAGCCCACAGGGGAGGGCCTCTAACTATGGCTACACCTTC.

The CDR3 spells CASSNSGVRRDNEQFF. CDR3 coding DNA: TGTGCCAGCAGTAATTCAGGGGTTAGGCGGGACAATGAGCAGTTCTTC. The V and J genes are TRBV2 and TRBJ2-1, with TRBD1 as a possible D gene (6 bases). The germline V gene encodes CDR1 SNHLY and CDR2 FYNNEI. V lost 5 bases and J 5 bases, leaving 19 bases between the germline ends. The CDR3 contains 16 residues.

This clone was detected once. The V and J genes are TRBV4-3 and TRBJ1-2, with 11 bases fitting TRBD1. The CDR3 consists of 15 residues. Germline values: CDR1 LGHNA, CDR2 YSLEER. Trimming removed 1 base from V and 4 bases from J; junction bases left unmatched: 2. CDR3 residues: CASSQGTGGTYGYTF. CDR3 coding DNA: TGCGCCAGCAGCCAAGGGACAGGGGGCACCTATGGCTACACCTTC.

This clone was observed once. The chain links TRBV4-3 to TRBJ1-3; no firm D call. The germline CDR1 and CDR2 sequences are LGHNA and YSLEER. This CDR3 has 15 amino acids. V dropped 1 base and J dropped 2 bases, with 9 bases sitting between them. In DNA form, the CDR3 reads TGCGCCAGCAGCCAAGTCCAAGGGCCTGGAAACACCATATATTTT. Protein product: CASSQVQGPGNTIYF.

The chain has TRBV7-7 and TRBJ2-3; 7 bases map to TRBD2. Germline V gene sequence: CDR1 SSHAT, CDR2 FNYEAQ (reference sequence). The CDR3 runs 16 residues. Unmatched junction bases numbered 12, after V lost 5 bases and J lost 4 bases. The CDR3 loop reads CASSIGGAGDSDTQYF. The DNA of the CDR3 is TGTGCCAGCAGCATCGGCGGGGCGGGGGACTCAGATACGCAGTATTTT.

The CDR3 DNA sequence: TGTGCCTGGAAGGGGGGGCAGGGTCCCGGGGAGCTGTTTTTT. This sequence encodes CAWKGGQGPGELFF. The chain uses TRBV30 and TRBJ2-2, with D perhaps TRBD2 (7 bases). The CDR3 consists of 14 residues. V was trimmed by 4 bases and J by 6 bases, leaving 15 bases between them. Germline CDR1 is GTSNPN and CDR2 is SVGIG (reference sequence).

The chain has TRBV5-6 and TRBJ1-5, with 7 bases matching TRBD1. CDR3 length: 13 amino acids. V gave up 5 bases and J gave up 7 bases; unmatched junction bases: 6. From germline, CDR1 is SGHDT and CDR2 YYEEEE. The CDR3 DNA reads as TGTGCCAGCAGTTCCGGGACAGCCCAGCCCCAGCATTTT. This encodes CASSSGTAQPQHF.

This sequence joins TRBV9 and TRBJ2-7; D might be TRBD1 (5 bases). V lost 0 bases and J lost 9, with 10 bases in between. The CDR3 length is 12 residues. From germline, CDR1 is SGDLS and CDR2 YYNGEE. The CDR3 loop is CASSVGKGRQYF. DNA for the CDR3: TGTGCCAGCAGCGTAGGAAAGGGGCGGCAGTACTTC.

The chain recombines TRBV11-2 with TRBJ1-3; D is uncertain. Trimming pared 5 bases from V and 0 bases from J, leaving 8 bases between. The CDR3 is 14 residues long. Germline lookup yields CDR1 SGHAT and CDR2 FQNNGV. Here the CDR3 DNA reads TGTGCCAGCAGCCCGGACGTCTCTGGAAACACCATATATTTT. This translates into CASSPDVSGNTIYF.

The CDR3 is CASSPRDRAGEKLFF. CDR3 in DNA: TGTGCCAGCTCACCACGGGACAGGGCAGGTGAAAAACTGTTTTTT. The chain is built from TRBV18 and TRBJ1-4, with 9 bases aligning to TRBD1. Germline-derived CDR1 and CDR2 are KGHSH and LQKENI. The CDR3 has 15 amino acids. J lost 7 bases, V lost 1 base, and 4 bases had no gene match.

The chain links TRBV9 to TRBJ2-3; tentative D call: TRBD2 (6 bases). Germline V lookup: CDR1 SGDLS, CDR2 YYNGEE. Trimming removed 4 bases from V and 3 bases from J, with 15 bases in between. CDR3 length: 15 amino acids. The CDR3 reads CASSLLGSGTDTQYF. Written as DNA, the CDR3 is TGTGCCAGCAGCTTACTCGGGAGCGGGACAGATACGCAGTATTTT.

This rearrangement joins TRBV19 to TRBJ2-1; D unclear. From germline, CDR1 is LNHDA and CDR2 SQIVND (reference sequence). The CDR3 extends over 13 amino acids. Trimming removed 5 bases at V and 4 bases at J, with 9 bases between. CDR3 sequence: CASSPNIYNEQFF. The CDR3 DNA reads as TGTGCCAGTAGTCCGAATATTTACAATGAGCAGTTCTTC.

The chain joins TRBV5-1 to TRBJ1-1; D perhaps matches TRBD1 (5 bases). V gave up 0 bases and J gave up 4 bases, with 10 bases separating them. CDR3 size: 14 residues. Germline V CDR1 and CDR2: SGHRS, YFSETQ. CDR3 in DNA: TGCGCCAGCAGCTTGGTGGGGGAAGGCACTGAAGCTTTCTTT. Amino acids: CASSLVGEGTEAFF. Variable domain in full (rest from reference TRBV5-1 and TRBJ1-1): KAGVTQTPRYLIKTRGQQVTLSCSPISGHRSVSWYQQTPGQGLQFLFEYFSETQRNKGNFPGRFSGRQFSNSRSEMNVSTLELGDSALYLCASSLVGEGTEAFFGQGTRLTVV.

The chain combines TRBV6-4 with TRBJ1-1; 7 positions agree with TRBD1. Germline loops: CDR1 MRHNA, CDR2 SNTAGT. CDR3 size: 14 residues. V dropped 9 bases and J dropped 4; count of bases not matched to a gene: 11. DNA for the CDR3: TGTGCCAGTCCTACAGGGGCCTCTTCCACTGAAGCTTTCTTT. It encodes CASPTGASSTEAFF.

V and J are TRBV6-1 and TRBJ2-7; 11 nucleotides match TRBD2. The CDR3 is 15 amino acids. V gave up 5 bases and J gave up 3 bases; unmatched junction bases: 6. Germline loops: CDR1 MNHNS, CDR2 SASEGT. The CDR3 DNA sequence: TGTGCCAGCAGTCCTACTAGCGGGGGACTCTACGAGCAGTACTTC. It translates to CASSPTSGGLYEQYF.

The table lists this clone with a count of one. V is TRBV5-8 and J is TRBJ2-7; D gene unclear. V gave up 6 bases and J gave up 4 bases, with 11 bases separating them. CDR3 length: 12 residues. Germline V lookup: CDR1 SGHTS, CDR2 YDEGEE. DNA of the CDR3: TGTGCCAGCACCCCCCGGCTATACGAGCAGTACTTC. It specifies CASTPRLYEQYF.

The chain employs TRBV4-1 and TRBJ2-2; D assignment may be TRBD1 or TRBD2 (5 bases each). Germline V gene sequence: CDR1 MGHRA, CDR2 YSYEKL. This CDR3 spans 14 amino acids. The V end lost 5 bases, the J end lost 2 bases, and 9 bases lay between the germline ends. In DNA, the CDR3 is TGCGCCAGCAGCACCGGGGCCAACACCGGGGAGCTGTTTTTT. It specifies CASSTGANTGELFF.

The J gene is TRBJ2-5, the V gene TRBV11-2; D not resolved. This CDR3 contains 15 residues. Between the trimmed V and J ends, which lost 4 bases and 2 bases, there was a span of 14 bases. The V gene's germline CDR1 is SGHAT and CDR2 FQNNGV. CDR3 DNA sequence: TGTGCCAGCAGCTCCCTCCTACGGGCACAAGAGACCCAGTACTTC. Its protein is CASSSLLRAQETQYF.

The V and J genes are TRBV7-2 and TRBJ2-3, with TRBD2 matching 15 bases. V was clipped by 1 base and J by 4 bases; unmatched bases: 3. This CDR3 has 17 amino acids. Germline CDR1 reads SGHTA; CDR2 reads FQGNSA. CDR3 protein: CASSLGTSGGGPDTQYF. The CDR3 DNA is TGTGCCAGCAGCTTAGGGACTAGCGGGGGGGGCCCAGATACGCAGTATTTT.